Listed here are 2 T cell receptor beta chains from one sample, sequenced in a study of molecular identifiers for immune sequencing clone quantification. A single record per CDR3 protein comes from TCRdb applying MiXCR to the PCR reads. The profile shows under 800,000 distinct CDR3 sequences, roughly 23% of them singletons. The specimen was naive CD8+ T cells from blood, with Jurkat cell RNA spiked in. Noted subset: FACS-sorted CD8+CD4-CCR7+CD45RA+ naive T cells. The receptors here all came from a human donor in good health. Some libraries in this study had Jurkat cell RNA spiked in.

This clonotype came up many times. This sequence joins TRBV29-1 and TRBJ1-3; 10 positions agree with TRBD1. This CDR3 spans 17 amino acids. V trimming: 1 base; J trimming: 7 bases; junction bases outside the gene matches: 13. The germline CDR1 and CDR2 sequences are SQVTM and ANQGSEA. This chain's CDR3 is CSVEAISPGQGRNTIYF. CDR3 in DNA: TGCAGCGTTGAAGCGATATCGCCGGGACAGGGGCGTAACACCATATATTTT.

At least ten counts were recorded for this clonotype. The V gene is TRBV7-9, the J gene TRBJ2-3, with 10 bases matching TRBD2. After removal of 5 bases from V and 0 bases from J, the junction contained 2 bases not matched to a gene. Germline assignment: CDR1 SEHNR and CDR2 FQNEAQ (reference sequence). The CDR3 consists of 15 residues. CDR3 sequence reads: CASSPSGRSTDTQYF. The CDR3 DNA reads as TGTGCCAGCAGCCCTAGCGGGAGAAGCACAGATACGCAGTATTTT.